The rows below give T cell receptor beta chains drawn from one sample of a study of blood T cell repertoires in COVID-19. Assay: immunoSEQ multiplex PCR; the TCRdb copy retains only in-frame clones and omits some. This sample has 200,000 to 250,000 clones, with 80% to 85% found just once. The sample consisted of peripheral blood. These receptors all come from a woman aged 60-75 years with acute or convalescent COVID-19. CDR3s include the opening cysteine and the closing phenylalanine or tryptophan. A D gene is named only where the DNA matches it firmly. Part of the rows lack a size; the others show once, few, many or a class for expanded clones.

clone size | D gene | J gene | V gene | CDR3 protein | CDR3 DNA
once | - | TRBJ1-2 | TRBV6-2/TRBV6-3 | CASSYQGLSGYTF | TGTGCCAGCAGTTATCAGGGCTTAAGTGGCTACACCTTC
- | TRBD1 | TRBJ2-5 | TRBV7-2 | CASSSMTGGHRYF | TGTGCCAGCAGCTCAATGACAGGGGGCCATCGGTACTTC
- | TRBD1 | TRBJ1-1 | TRBV3-1/TRBV3-2 | CASSLGQVNTEAFF | TGTGCCAGCAGCCTTGGACAGGTGAACACTGAAGCTTTCTTT
- | - | TRBJ2-3 | TRBV5-8 | CASSFYSSRTDTQYF | TGTGCCAGCAGCTTCTACAGCAGCCGCACAGATACGCAGTATTTT
- | - | TRBJ1-1 | TRBV3-1/TRBV3-2 | CASSQVLGEPKAFF | TGTGCCAGCAGCCAAGTCTTAGGGGAACCTAAAGCTTTCTTT
- | TRBD1 | TRBJ1-2 | TRBV5-6 | CASSTVREDRGYGYTF | TGTGCCAGCAGCACCGTACGGGAGGACAGGGGCTATGGCTACACCTTC
- | TRBD1 | TRBJ2-1 | TRBV24-1 | CATSATGTGSYNEQFF | TGTGCCACCAGTGCCACCGGGACAGGGTCCTACAATGAGCAGTTCTTC
- | - | TRBJ1-2 | TRBV7-9 | CASSQGSGYTF | TGTGCCAGCAGCCAGGGAAGTGGCTACACCTTC
- | TRBD1 | TRBJ2-7 | TRBV7-8 | CASSYSGTDYEQYF | TGTGCCAGCAGCTACTCCGGGACAGACTACGAGCAGTACTTC
- | - | TRBJ1-1 | TRBV7-8 | CASSLRGGLATEAFF | TGTGCCAGCAGCTTACGCGGTGGCTTGGCCACTGAAGCTTTCTTT
- | TRBD1 | TRBJ2-5 | TRBV27 | CASQQGAGETQYF | TGTGCCAGCCAGCAGGGGGCGGGAGAGACCCAGTACTTC
- | - | TRBJ1-1 | TRBV6-6 | CASTKSEGVTEAFF | TGTGCCAGCACCAAAAGCGAAGGGGTGACTGAAGCTTTCTTT
- | - | TRBJ1-5 | TRBV30 | CAWGATGQPQHF | TGTGCCTGGGGGGCTACGGGGCAGCCCCAGCATTTT
- | TRBD1 | TRBJ2-1 | TRBV7-9 | CASSLIADRVKQFF | TGTGCCAGCAGCTTAATCGCGGACAGGGTAAAGCAGTTCTTC
- | - | TRBJ1-5 | TRBV19 | CAGNAGIGQPQHF | TGTGCCGGTAATGCAGGGATAGGTCAGCCCCAGCATTTT
- | - | TRBJ1-6 | TRBV5-4 | CATGDAGTPLHF | TGTGCCACGGGGGACGCAGGGACACCCCTCCACTTT
- | TRBD2 | TRBJ2-3 | TRBV18 | CASSHLGGQAHVLATQYF | TGTGCCAGCTCCCACCTGGGAGGGCAGGCCCATGTTTTAGCTACGCAGTATTTT
- | TRBD1 | TRBJ1-5 | TRBV9 | CASSVVVRQGHSNQPQHF | TGTGCCAGCAGCGTAGTGGTGAGACAGGGCCATAGCAATCAGCCCCAGCATTTT
- | - | TRBJ2-2 | TRBV27 | CASSIMGGPSSAGELFF | TGTGCCAGCAGTATAATGGGGGGGCCCTCGAGCGCCGGGGAGCTGTTTTTT
- | - | TRBJ1-2 | TRBV20-1 | CSARSGYGYTF | TGCAGTGCTAGATCCGGGTATGGCTACACCTTC
few | TRBD1 | TRBJ2-3 | TRBV6-4 | CASSQGGETTDTQYF | TGTGCCAGCAGTCAAGGGGGCGAAACCACAGATACGCAGTATTTT
- | - | TRBJ2-3 | TRBV9 | CARSEGGGTYTQYF | TGTGCCCGCAGCGAGGGGGGGGGCACATATACGCAGTATTTT
- | - | TRBJ1-3 | TRBV15 | CATSRDRTSGNTIYF | TGTGCCACCAGCAGAGATAGAACCTCTGGAAACACCATATATTTT
few | - | TRBJ2-5 | TRBV5-4 | CASSLDQGGETQYF | TGTGCCAGCAGCTTAGACCAGGGTGGGGAGACCCAGTACTTC
medium-sized | TRBD1 | TRBJ2-5 | TRBV4-2 | CASSQERTGAFLETQYF | TGTGCCAGCAGCCAAGAAAGGACAGGGGCGTTTCTGGAGACCCAGTACTTC